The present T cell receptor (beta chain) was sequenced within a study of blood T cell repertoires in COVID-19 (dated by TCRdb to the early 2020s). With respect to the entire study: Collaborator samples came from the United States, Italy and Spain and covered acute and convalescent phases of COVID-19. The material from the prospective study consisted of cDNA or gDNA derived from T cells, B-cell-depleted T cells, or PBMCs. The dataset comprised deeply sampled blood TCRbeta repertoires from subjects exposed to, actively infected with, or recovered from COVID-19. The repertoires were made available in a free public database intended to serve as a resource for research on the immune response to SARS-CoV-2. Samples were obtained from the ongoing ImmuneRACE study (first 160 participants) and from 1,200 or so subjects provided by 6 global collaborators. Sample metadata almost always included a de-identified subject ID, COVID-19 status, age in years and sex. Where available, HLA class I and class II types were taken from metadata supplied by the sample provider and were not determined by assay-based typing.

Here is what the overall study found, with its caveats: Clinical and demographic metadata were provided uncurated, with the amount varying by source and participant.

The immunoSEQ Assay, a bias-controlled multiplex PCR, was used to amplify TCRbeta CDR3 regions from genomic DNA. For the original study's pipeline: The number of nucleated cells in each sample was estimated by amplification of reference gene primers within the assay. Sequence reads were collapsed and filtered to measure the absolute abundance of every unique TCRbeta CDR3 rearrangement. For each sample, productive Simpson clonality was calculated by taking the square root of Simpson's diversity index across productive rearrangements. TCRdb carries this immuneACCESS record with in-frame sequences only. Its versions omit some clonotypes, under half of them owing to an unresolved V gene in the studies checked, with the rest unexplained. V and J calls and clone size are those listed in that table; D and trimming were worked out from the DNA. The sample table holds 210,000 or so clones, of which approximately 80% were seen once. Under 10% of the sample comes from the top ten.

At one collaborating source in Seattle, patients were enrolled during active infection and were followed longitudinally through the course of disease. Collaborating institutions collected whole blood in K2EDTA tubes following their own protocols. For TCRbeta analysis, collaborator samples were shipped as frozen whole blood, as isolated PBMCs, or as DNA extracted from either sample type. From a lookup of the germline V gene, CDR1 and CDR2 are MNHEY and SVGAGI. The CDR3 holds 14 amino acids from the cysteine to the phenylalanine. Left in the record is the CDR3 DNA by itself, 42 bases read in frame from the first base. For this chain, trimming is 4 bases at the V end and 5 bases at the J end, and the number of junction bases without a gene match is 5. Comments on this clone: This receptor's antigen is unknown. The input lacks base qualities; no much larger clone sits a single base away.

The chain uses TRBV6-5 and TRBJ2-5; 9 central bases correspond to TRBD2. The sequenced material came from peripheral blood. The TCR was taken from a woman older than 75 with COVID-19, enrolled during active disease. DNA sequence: TGTGCCAGCAGTTTTTTAGCGGGAGAGGAGACCCAGTACTTC. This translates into CASSFLAGEETQYF.